This TCR beta chain was recorded in a study of identical twins. General observations from the study: Excess twin sharing in beta out-of-frame sequences was weaker.

TCRdb analysed the 5' RACE reads with MiXCR anew, one entry per CDR3 protein. The sample shows some 210,000 distinct CDR3 sequences, 15% to 20% of them seen only once. This clonotype was detected only once. Its target is not known. The trim removed 6 bases at V and 5 bases at J, leaving 10 bases unmatched. Germline-derived CDR1 and CDR2 are ENHRY and SYGVKD. This CDR3 contains 15 residues. These data also formed part of another study, on T cells expressing NK-cell markers. From that study: Several donors showed dominant NKG2C+ clonotypes comprising roughly 1.0-7.0% of their CD8+ T cells.

Material for sequencing was CD8+ T cells sorted from blood. The sequence derives from a woman aged 18-29 years in good health. This sequence joins TRBV10-3 and TRBJ2-3, with 8 nucleotides matching TRBD2. This chain's CDR3 is CAIRYTGGPGDTQYF. The DNA for the CDR3 is TGTGCCATCAGGTATACGGGAGGGCCCGGAGATACGCAGTATTTT.